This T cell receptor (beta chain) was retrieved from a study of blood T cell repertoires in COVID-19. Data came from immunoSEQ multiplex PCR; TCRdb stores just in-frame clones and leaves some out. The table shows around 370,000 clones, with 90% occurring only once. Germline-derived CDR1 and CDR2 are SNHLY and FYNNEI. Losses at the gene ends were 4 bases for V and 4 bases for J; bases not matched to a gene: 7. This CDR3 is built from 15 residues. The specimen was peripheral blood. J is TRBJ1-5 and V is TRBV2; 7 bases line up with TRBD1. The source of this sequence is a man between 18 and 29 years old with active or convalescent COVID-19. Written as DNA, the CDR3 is TGTGCCAGCAGTGGTTCGGGACAGTCAAATCAGCCCCAGCATTTT. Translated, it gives CASSGSGQSNQPQHF.